This T cell receptor beta chain appears in the sequencing data of a study of beta chain features in type 1 diabetes. This clone has just a few counts. The CDR3 contains 17 residues. Trimming removed 1 base from V and 4 bases from J, with 20 bases in between. The germline gives CDR1 SEHNR, CDR2 FQNEAQ (reference sequence). Isolated RNA was reverse transcribed in full, so expressed TCRB transcripts were sequenced. The repertoire was sequenced with immunoSEQ multiplex PCR; TCRdb's copy has only in-frame clones and lacks some. The sample lists almost 350,000 clones, roughly 8% occurring once. The sequencing input was central memory CD4+ T cells from blood. The sequence was obtained from a woman in her late teens or twenties in good health. This chain uses TRBV7-9 with TRBJ2-7; a weak D match, TRBD2 (6 bases). CDR3 nucleotide sequence: TGTGCCAGCAGCTTAGTCCATGGCGCGGGAATATCATACGAGCAGTACTTC. Amino acid sequence: CASSLVHGAGISYEQYF.